A selection of T cell receptor beta chains follows, all from one sample in a study of control samples from healthy donors and cancer patients. Assay: immunoSEQ multiplex PCR; the TCRdb copy retains only in-frame clones and omits some. The sample yields almost 90,000 clones, around nine tenths seen once. The sequencing sample was made of blood. The source is a man aged 30 to 39 in good health. CDR3s include the opening cysteine and the closing phenylalanine or tryptophan. The D gene is left open where the match is weak. The listing skips clone size in some rows; elsewhere it reads once, few, many or a size class.

CDR3	DNA	V	J	D	size
CASSSGANVLTF	TGTGCCAGCAGCTCTGGGGCCAACGTCCTGACTTTC	TRBV25-1	TRBJ2-6	.	.
CASSLAGVEAFF	TGTGCCAGCAGCTTAGCGGGGGTGGAAGCTTTCTTT	TRBV7-9	TRBJ1-1	.	.
CASSTGWVGGYTF	TGTGCCAGCAGCACAGGGTGGGTGGGTGGCTACACCTTC	TRBV12-3/TRBV12-4	TRBJ1-2	.	.
CASSPPGSSYEQYF	TGTGCCAGCTCACCGCCAGGTTCTTCCTACGAGCAGTACTTC	TRBV18	TRBJ2-7	.	.
CASRPFGTTDTQYF	TGTGCCAGCAGACCTTTTGGGACCACAGATACGCAGTATTTT	TRBV27	TRBJ2-3	.	once
CASSSRDVPTEAFF	TGTGCCAGCTCATCCCGGGACGTCCCCACTGAAGCTTTCTTT	TRBV18	TRBJ1-1	.	.
CSVEPGRGGETQYF	TGCAGCGTTGAACCGGGCCGGGGGGGAGAGACCCAGTACTTC	TRBV29-1	TRBJ2-5	TRBD2	.
CASSSDGATNEKLFF	TGCGCCAGCAGCTCGGACGGGGCAACTAATGAAAAACTGTTTTTT	TRBV5-1	TRBJ1-4	.	few
CASSYRGGQETQYF	TGTGCCAGCAGTTATCGGGGGGGCCAAGAGACCCAGTACTTC	TRBV6-9	TRBJ2-5	TRBD2	medium-sized
CASSLGAGWSYEQYF	TGTGCCAGCAGCTTAGGTGCAGGGTGGTCCTACGAGCAGTACTTC	TRBV7-2	TRBJ2-7	.	.
CASILNTIYF	TGTGCCAGCATCCTAAACACCATATATTTT	TRBV2	TRBJ1-3	.	.
CATSESGGPRYTF	TGTGCCACCAGTGAATCAGGGGGCCCGCGCTACACCTTC	TRBV24-1	TRBJ1-2	TRBD1	.
CASSGTGDGQPQHF	TGTGCCAGCAGTGGGACAGGGGATGGACAGCCCCAGCATTTT	TRBV27	TRBJ1-5	TRBD1	.
CASSQGLGQPQHF	TGTGCCAGCAGCCAAGGGTTGGGTCAGCCCCAGCATTTT	TRBV3-1/TRBV3-2	TRBJ1-5	.	.
CASSGQGMSYGYTF	TGTGCCAGCAGTGGGCAGGGTATGAGCTATGGCTACACCTTC	TRBV2	TRBJ1-2	.	.
CASSMGTSPETQYF	TGTGCCAGTAGTATGGGGACTAGCCCGGAGACCCAGTACTTC	TRBV19	TRBJ2-5	TRBD2	few
CASSESPGYYTEAFF	TGTGCCAGCAGTGAGTCCCCCGGATACTACACTGAAGCTTTCTTT	TRBV6-4	TRBJ1-1	.	.
CASSQENSLSREKLFF	TGCGCCAGCAGCCAAGAGAACTCCCTGAGTAGGGAAAAACTGTTTTTT	TRBV4-1	TRBJ1-4	.	.
CASSNPLTGNGATEAFF	TGTGCCAGTAGTAATCCCTTAACAGGGAACGGGGCCACTGAAGCTTTCTTT	TRBV19	TRBJ1-1	.	once
CASSVSYSVAYEQYF	TGTGCCAGCAGTGTCTCCTACAGTGTCGCCTACGAGCAGTACTTC	TRBV9	TRBJ2-7	.	.
CASSHPPGTGPSSNQPQHF	TGCGCCAGCAGCCATCCCCCCGGGACAGGACCTTCTAGCAATCAGCCCCAGCATTTT	TRBV4-1	TRBJ1-5	TRBD1	.
CASSEGLPDTQYF	TGTGCCAGCAGTGAGGGACTTCCAGATACGCAGTATTTT	TRBV6-1	TRBJ2-3	.	.
CASSLLNGAVYQETQYF	TGTGCCAGCAGCTTACTGAATGGTGCGGTGTACCAAGAGACCCAGTACTTC	TRBV7-9	TRBJ2-5	.	once
CASSLVREETQYF	TGTGCCAGCAGCTTAGTAAGGGAGGAGACCCAGTACTTC	TRBV7-2	TRBJ2-5	.	.
CAWSPDSGNTIYF	TGTGCCTGGAGTCCCGACAGTGGAAACACCATATATTTT	TRBV30	TRBJ1-3	.	.
CASSQDRGEQYF	TGTGCCAGCAGCCAAGATCGAGGGGAGCAGTACTTC	TRBV3-1/TRBV3-2	TRBJ2-7	.	.
CATSDPGASYGYTF	TGTGCCACCAGTGACCCCGGGGCTAGCTATGGCTACACCTTC	TRBV24-1	TRBJ1-2	.	.
CASGLESNQPQHF	TGTGCTAGTGGTTTGGAAAGCAATCAGCCCCAGCATTTT	TRBV12-5	TRBJ1-5	.	.
CASSLADLVGSGYTF	TGTGCCAGCAGCTTGGCTGACCTGGTCGGGAGTGGCTACACCTTC	TRBV5-6	TRBJ1-2	.	.
CASSQDRQGGTEAFF	TGTGCCAGCAGCCAAGATAGACAGGGGGGAACTGAAGCTTTCTTT	TRBV14	TRBJ1-1	TRBD1	.
CASSPQDRALNEQFF	TGTGCCAGCAGCCCCCAGGACAGGGCATTGAATGAGCAGTTCTTC	TRBV7-2	TRBJ2-1	TRBD1	once
CASSLVGGNTGELFF	TGTGCCAGCAGCTTAGTAGGAGGGAACACCGGGGAGCTGTTTTTT	TRBV7-3	TRBJ2-2	.	.
CASSPVRGEKLFF	TGTGCCAGCAGCCCCGTCAGGGGTGAAAAACTGTTTTTT	TRBV3-1/TRBV3-2	TRBJ1-4	.	.
CASSVGTGGNYGYTF	TGCGCCAGCAGCGTAGGGACAGGGGGTAACTATGGCTACACCTTC	TRBV4-1	TRBJ1-2	TRBD1	.
CASSQGAGGQETQYF	TGCGCCAGCAGCCAGGGGGCGGGGGGCCAAGAGACCCAGTACTTC	TRBV4-1	TRBJ2-5	TRBD2	.
CASSYGAGLLNEQFF	TGTGCCAGCAGTTATGGAGCGGGTCTTCTCAATGAGCAGTTCTTC	TRBV6-5	TRBJ2-1	.	.
CASSQDRGMFSDEQFF	TGTGCCAGCAGCCAAGATCGGGGGATGTTTAGCGATGAGCAGTTCTTC	TRBV14	TRBJ2-1	.	once
CASRLSGGAAGELFF	TGTGCCAGCAGGCTTAGCGGGGGGGCCGCCGGGGAGCTGTTTTTT	TRBV6-5	TRBJ2-2	TRBD2	.
CASAHTGGADYGYTF	TGTGCTAGTGCCCATACAGGGGGCGCGGACTATGGCTACACCTTC	TRBV12-5	TRBJ1-2	TRBD1	.
CASRQETGGEQFF	TGTGCCAGCAGGCAAGAAACAGGGGGGGAGCAGTTCTTC	TRBV2	TRBJ2-1	TRBD1	.